This T cell receptor beta chain was retrieved from a study of blood T cell repertoires in COVID-19. Study processing details: Amplifying reference gene primers gave estimates of nucleated cell counts. Only in-frame clones appear in the TCRdb table, and some are missing; sequencing was by immunoSEQ multiplex PCR. That table is the source of V, J and clone size, and D and trimming were worked out from the DNA. The sample contains over 100,000 clones, approximately 84% of which appear only once. In germline, CDR1 is MNHEY, CDR2 SVGAGI. Trimming left V 2 bases short and J 4 bases short, with 8 bases between. This CDR3 comprises 13 residues. A word on this clone: The identical CDR3 is also encoded by other nucleotide sequences in the sample.

The chain carries TRBV6-5 and TRBJ1-2; TRBD1 is a possible D gene (5 bases). The receptor was isolated from a woman aged 55-70 years with acute or convalescent COVID-19. The sample was peripheral blood. CDR3 DNA sequence: TGTGCCAGCAGTTACGGAAGGGGCTATGGCTACACCTTC. It codes for CASSYGRGYGYTF.